This T cell receptor beta chain was identified in a study of cytomegalovirus exposure and HLA in healthy donors. Researchers ran the PCR with 60 Vbeta and 13 Jbeta primers. Method: immunoSEQ multiplex PCR; TCRdb's copy keeps in-frame clones and lacks some. The data contain about 88,000 clones, more than 80% of them singletons. V lost 6 bases, J lost 8 bases, and 18 bases stayed unmatched. Germline lookup yields CDR1 MRHNA and CDR2 SNTAGT. This CDR3 comprises 17 residues. These donors counted as nominally healthy when sampled, but unrecorded immune exposures were likely. The sequence came from a man younger than 35 in good health and CMV-seronegative. Sequenced input: PBMCs. J is TRBJ1-4 and V is TRBV6-4, with 7 positions matching TRBD1. The CDR3 region is CASSGDNRGRMPEKLFF. CDR3 sequence (DNA): TGTGCCAGCAGCGGGGATAACAGGGGAAGGATGCCGGAAAAACTGTTTTTT.